This TCR beta chain was documented in a study of regulatory T cells in long-lasting Graves disease. Construction of the TCR beta libraries employed iRepertoire HTBI primers in conjunction with Arm-PCR of CDR3 regions. Via MiXCR, TCRdb re-called the multiplex PCR reads, giving one row per CDR3 protein. Among some 430,000 distinct CDR3 sequences listed, 20% to 25% were seen once. Time point specified: persistent/refractory GD, antithyroid drugs over 5 years with positive TRAb. With RNA extracted from PBMCs as input, the TCR library was made. Graves' disease diagnosis relied on American Thyroid Association guidelines. EDTA tubes were used for drawing around 9 milliliters of peripheral blood. Germline trimming cut 6 bases from V and 2 bases from J; bases unmatched to any gene: 11. The length of the CDR3 is 16 residues. The germline CDR1 and CDR2 sequences are MNHNS and SASEGT. As concerns this clonotype: Its antigen remains unknown.

General observations from the study: The TCR repertoire of persistent Graves' patients was less diverse than that of newly diagnosed ones. Repertoires from persistent disease leaned toward TRBV28, TRBJ1-2 and TRBJ2-5.

The chain employs TRBV6-1 and TRBJ2-7; 9 nucleotides agree with TRBD2. The sequencing used peripheral blood mononuclear cells (PBMCs), collected when the disease was refractory, from a patient treated with antithyroid drugs. The TCR comes from a female donor with Graves disease. CDR3 region: CASRHLAGLLTYEQYF. The CDR3 bases are TGTGCCAGCAGACATCTAGCGGGACTCCTGACCTACGAGCAGTACTTC.